These 9 T cell receptor beta chains were all obtained from the same sample, sequenced in a study of technical replicates of blood from a few donors. Clones were read by immunoSEQ multiplex PCR, and TCRdb kept only the in-frame ones, dropping some. The sample lists some 80,000 clones; roughly four fifths were seen once. The sample comprised PBMCs. The receptors were gathered from a human donor in good health. Some clones in this sample may be carry-over from other donors' samples.

This chain uses TRBV7-2 with TRBJ2-5, with 7 bases fitting TRBD1. Germline-derived CDR1 and CDR2 are SGHTA and FQGNSA. Germline trimming cut 5 bases from V and 2 bases from J; bases unmatched to any gene: 5. This CDR3 is 14 amino acids long. This CDR3 is CASSIGTAQETQYF. In DNA form, the CDR3 reads TGTGCCAGCAGCATCGGGACAGCTCAAGAGACCCAGTACTTC.

The chain employs TRBV6-6 and TRBJ1-5; a weak D match, TRBD1 (5 bases). The CDR3 has 13 residues. Looked up from germline, CDR1 is MNHNY and CDR2 is SVGAGI (reference sequence). Trimming pared 5 bases from V and 4 bases from J, leaving 9 bases between. DNA of the CDR3: TGTGCCAGCAGTCTGCAGGGAAATCAGCCCCAGCATTTT. Its translation: CASSLQGNQPQHF.

This clone has just a few counts. This chain uses TRBV28 with TRBJ2-1, with 7 positions matching TRBD2. Germline loops: CDR1 MDHEN, CDR2 SYDVKM. V lost 5 bases, J lost 1 base, and 11 bases stayed unmatched. This CDR3 region has 17 residues. CDR3 in amino acids: CASSPLGGSKSYNEQFF. CDR3 nucleotide sequence: TGTGCCAGCAGTCCTCTGGGCGGGAGCAAATCCTACAATGAGCAGTTCTTC.

This chain joins TRBV5-1 and TRBJ2-1; D is perhaps TRBD2 (6 bases). Germline loops: CDR1 SGHRS, CDR2 YFSETQ. This CDR3 contains 15 residues. Trimming stripped 7 bases from V and 0 bases from J, with 14 bases between. CDR3 DNA sequence: TGCGCCAGCGGTTTAGCGGCTAGCTCCTACAATGAGCAGTTCTTC. Its translation: CASGLAASSYNEQFF.

V gene TRBV5-1 combines with J gene TRBJ1-1; D is possibly TRBD1 (5 bases). There are 14 residues in the CDR3. Per germline, CDR1 SGHRS and CDR2 YFSETQ. V was shortened by 5 bases and J by 6 bases, with 17 bases between the two germline ends. The CDR3 loop is CASSLVRKGAEAFF. CDR3 coding DNA: TGCGCCAGCAGTCTTGTGCGAAAAGGGGCTGAAGCTTTCTTT.

This clone has just a few counts. Within the sample, other DNA sequences also encode this same CDR3. This chain links TRBV7-2 with TRBJ2-1; D gene uncertain. The CDR3 runs to 11 residues. CDR1 is SGHTA and CDR2 is FQGNSA in the germline V gene. V lost 1 base and J 9 bases, leaving 4 bases between the germline ends. The CDR3 bases are TGTGCCAGCAGCTTAGGTAGTGAGCAGTTCTTC. It codes for CASSLGSEQFF.

J is TRBJ1-2 and V is TRBV4-2, with D possibly TRBD1 on 5 matching bases. Per germline, CDR1 LGHNA and CDR2 YNFKEQ. This CDR3 is 19 amino acids long. V was trimmed by 1 base and J by 4 bases, leaving 25 bases between them. In DNA, the CDR3 is TGTGCCAGCAGCCAAGTCGGCCTGGTGGCAGGGTCGTTGGTCTATGGCTACACCTTC. Its protein is CASSQVGLVAGSLVYGYTF.

The rearrangement joins TRBV6-1 to TRBJ2-3; D call uncertain. Trimming left V 3 bases short and J 4 bases short, with 17 bases between. Germline CDR1 and CDR2: MNHNS and SASEGT. CDR3 length: 16 amino acids. The CDR3 region has the DNA TGTGCCAGCAGTGACCCTGTCGACGTGGGCCCAGATACGCAGTATTTT. It translates to CASSDPVDVGPDTQYF.

The chain joins TRBV9 to TRBJ2-1; tentatively, D is TRBD2 (7 bases). CDR1 is SGDLS and CDR2 is YYNGEE in the germline V gene. Trimming took 0 bases from V and 3 from J, leaving 13 bases between them. The CDR3 has 16 residues. This CDR3 reads CASSVVAGAYYNEQFF. The CDR3 region has the DNA TGTGCCAGCAGCGTAGTGGCGGGGGCCTACTACAATGAGCAGTTCTTC.